This section outlines one TCR beta chain sequence together with its context. The antigen is undetermined. The sample belongs to a study of tumor-infiltrating lymphocytes in primary liver carcinoma. Study details: Among the tumors, stages were T1-T3 N0M0 and sizes roughly 4.2 to 10 cm.

Study-wide points: Top-250-clone fractions were significantly higher in tumors than in blood (p = 0.039).

Scientists recovered RNA and DNA together from roughly 21-30 mg of unsorted bulk tissue. The input was 400 to 500 ng total RNA; TCR beta cDNA was made from it with a constant-region primer. Three nested multiplex PCR rounds, a slightly modified ARM-PCR method, built the TCR beta libraries. TRBV1-TRBV30 forward primers and a C-beta reverse primer were used in the first two PCR rounds, which each ran for approximately 9 cycles. TCRdb independently ran MiXCR on the multiplex PCR reads; one entry per CDR3 protein. The sample contains roughly 120,000 distinct CDR3 sequences, around 65% of which appear only once. V was clipped by 8 bases and J by 9 bases, with 11 bases between them. The length of the CDR3 is 11 residues. The germline gives CDR1 MDHEN, CDR2 SYDVKM.

This chain joins TRBV28 and TRBJ2-1; D not resolved. This receptor was obtained from a woman in her sixties or seventies with primary liver carcinoma and hepatitis B virus infection. Sample: tumor-adjacent normal liver tissue. This CDR3 reads CASDLPREQFF. DNA of the CDR3: TGTGCCAGCGATTTGCCCCGTGAGCAGTTCTTC.